This passage covers 19 T cell receptor beta chains from one sample sequenced in a study of early T cells in non-severe SARS-CoV-2 infection. TCRdb redid the calling of the 5' RACE reads with MiXCR, one entry per CDR3 protein. The sample contains over 85,000 distinct CDR3 sequences, over 15% of which appear only once. Sequenced: whole blood. The receptors come from an adult who was a healthcare worker with PCR-confirmed SARS-CoV-2 infection or an uninfected control (not recorded which).

This clonotype was seen more than once but under ten times. The CDR3 spells CASSPQAGSTDTQYF. CDR3 in DNA: TGTGCCAGCAGCCCCCAAGCGGGCAGCACAGATACGCAGTATTTT. The gene calls are TRBV7-2 and TRBJ2-3; D might be TRBD2 (6 bases). Germline CDR1 SGHTA, CDR2 FQGNSA. This CDR3 spans 15 amino acids. V lost 5 bases and J lost 0, with 12 bases in between. Together with reference TRBV7-2 and TRBJ2-3, the CDR3 gives the full variable domain: GAGVSQSPSNKVTEKGKDVELRCDPISGHTALYWYRQSLGQGLEFLIYFQGNSAPDKSGLPSDRFSAERTGGSVSTLTIQRTQQEDSAVYLCASSPQAGSTDTQYFGPGTRLTVL.

This clonotype was counted ten times or more. CDR3 amino acids: CASSYEGEGTTDTQYF. As DNA, the CDR3 is TGTGCCAGCAGTTACGAAGGGGAGGGAACCACAGATACGCAGTATTTT. The chain couples TRBV6-2 or TRBV6-3 to TRBJ2-3; 7 nucleotides agree with TRBD2. The CDR3 spans 16 residues. Germline V gene data show CDR1 as MNHEY and CDR2 as SVGEGT. V dropped 2 bases and J dropped 2; count of bases not matched to a gene: 7.

This clonotype was picked up a small number of times. The rearrangement uses TRBV19 and TRBJ2-1, with 7 nucleotides matching TRBD2. The V segment lost 5 bases and the J segment 0 bases; nucleotides outside the gene matches: 1. Germline values: CDR1 LNHDA, CDR2 SQIVND (reference sequence). The CDR3 has 14 residues. CDR3 sequence reads: CASSPSGSYNEQFF. Written as DNA, the CDR3 is TGTGCCAGTAGTCCTAGCGGCTCCTACAATGAGCAGTTCTTC.

The chain recombines TRBV6-2 or TRBV6-3 with TRBJ1-1; D gene unclear. Germline CDR1 reads MNHEY; CDR2 reads SVGEGT. This CDR3 spans 13 amino acids. Trimming took 5 bases from V and 4 from J, leaving 11 bases between them. CDR3 sequence: CASSPSGFTEAFF. The CDR3 DNA sequence: TGTGCCAGCAGTCCCAGCGGGTTCACTGAAGCTTTCTTT.

There are a few counts of this clonotype. The V gene is TRBV6-5, the J gene TRBJ1-5; 9 bases match TRBD1. The V gene's germline CDR1 is MNHEY and CDR2 SVGAGI. The CDR3 is made up of 15 amino acids. V shed 8 bases, J shed 4 bases, and the junction held 9 bases outside the gene matches. DNA for the CDR3: TGTGCCAGCCCTCAAGAAGGGACAGGGAATCAGCCCCAGCATTTT. Its protein product is CASPQEGTGNQPQHF.

V gene TRBV5-5 combines with J gene TRBJ1-2; D might be TRBD1 (6 bases). The germline V and J ends were trimmed by 2 bases and 0 bases, with 14 bases remaining between them. The length of the CDR3 is 16 residues. Germline assignment: CDR1 SGHKS and CDR2 YYEKEE (reference sequence). The CDR3 loop is CASSLQGGQSNYGYTF. CDR3 bases: TGTGCCAGCAGCTTACAAGGGGGACAATCTAACTATGGCTACACCTTC.

This clonotype was picked up a small number of times. V and J are TRBV20-1 and TRBJ2-3; no reliable D call. This CDR3 has 14 residues. CDR1 and CDR2 from the germline V gene are DFQATT and SNEGSKA (reference sequence). Trimming shortened V by 0 bases and J by 7 bases, and 14 bases separated the two germline ends. The CDR3 DNA is TGCAGTGCTAGAGACTCTTTAGGTACAAATACGCAGTATTTT. It encodes CSARDSLGTNTQYF.

This clonotype has just a few counts. The chain couples TRBV5-1 to TRBJ1-1; 7 bases fit TRBD1. CDR1 is SGHRS, CDR2 YFSETQ, per germline. Unmatched junction bases numbered 8, after V lost 8 bases and J lost 1 base. The CDR3 sequence is 14 residues long. Written as DNA, the CDR3 is TGCGCCAGTAAGACAGGGTACCGGAACACTGAAGCTTTCTTT. Its protein is CASKTGYRNTEAFF.

This clonotype was counted a few times. J is TRBJ2-7 and V is TRBV11-2, with D possibly being TRBD1 or TRBD2 (6 bases each). Germline CDR1 reads SGHAT; CDR2 reads FQNNGV. With 2 bases removed from V and 7 bases from J, the gap between germline ends came to 12 bases. CDR3 length equals 13 residues. The CDR3 DNA reads as TGTGCCAGCAGCTTACCTGGGGGGCGGGAGCAGTACTTC. It yields the protein CASSLPGGREQYF.

This clonotype was seen only a few times. CDR3 sequence: CASSRRYDRGADTEAFF. The DNA for the CDR3 is TGTGCCAGCAGCCGTCGCTACGACAGGGGTGCGGACACTGAAGCTTTCTTT. This sequence joins TRBV11-3 and TRBJ1-1, with TRBD1 matching 8 bases. J lost 3 bases, V lost 5 bases, and 14 bases had no gene match. CDR1 SGHNT and CDR2 YENEEA come from the germline V gene. This CDR3 spans 17 amino acids.

This clonotype was counted a few times. The chain has TRBV27 and TRBJ1-1; TRBD1 is a possible D gene (6 bases). Germline values: CDR1 MNHEY, CDR2 SMNVEV (reference sequence). V lost 5 bases and J lost 7, with 17 bases in between. The CDR3 runs to 14 residues. In nucleotides, the CDR3 is TGTGCCAGCAGTCCAATAAGGGGGGCGTTTGAAGCTTTCTTT. Residues: CASSPIRGAFEAFF.

The chain joins TRBV24-1 to TRBJ2-2, with TRBD1 identical over 10 bases. This CDR3 is 17 amino acids long. Germline assignment: CDR1 KGHDR and CDR2 SFDVKD. V was pared by 4 bases and J by 5 bases, with 9 bases of the junction left unmatched. CDR3 nucleotide sequence: TGTGCCACCAGTGACCAGGGACAGGGGAAGTTAACCGGGGAGCTGTTTTTT. Residues: CATSDQGQGKLTGELFF.

This clonotype was recorded at least ten times. This rearrangement joins TRBV7-2 to TRBJ2-7, with 10 bases aligning to TRBD2. CDR1 SGHTA and CDR2 FQGNSA come from the germline V gene. The CDR3 sequence is 15 residues long. Germline trimming cut 4 bases from V and 4 bases from J; bases unmatched to any gene: 7. For the CDR3, the DNA is TGTGCCAGCAGCTGGGGGCCTAGCGGGAGTTACGAGCAGTACTTC. As protein: CASSWGPSGSYEQYF.

This chain joins TRBV10-1 and TRBJ2-3, with 7 bases that match TRBD2. The germline V gene has CDR1 WNHNN and CDR2 SYGVQD (reference sequence). The V segment lost 3 bases and the J segment 4 bases; nucleotides outside the gene matches: 7. The CDR3 is 15 amino acids. The CDR3 region is CASSDSRGSADTQYF. In DNA form, the CDR3 reads TGCGCCAGCAGTGATAGTCGCGGGAGTGCAGATACGCAGTATTTT.

This clonotype has ten or more counts. The DNA of the CDR3 is TGTGCCAGCAGTTACGAACAGGGTTCTCTGAACGAGCAGTACTTC. It encodes CASSYEQGSLNEQYF. The chain has TRBV7-9 and TRBJ2-7; D is possibly TRBD1 (6 bases). Looked up from germline, CDR1 is SEHNR and CDR2 is FQNEAQ (reference sequence). CDR3 length equals 15 residues. The V gene lost 6 bases and the J gene lost 5 bases, with 20 bases spanning the gap.

This clonotype has just one count. The chain couples TRBV3-1 to TRBJ2-1; 9 bases align to TRBD2. Trimming at V came to 1 base and at J to 7 bases, leaving 14 bases not matched to a gene. The CDR3 length is 18 residues. Looked up from germline, CDR1 is LGHDT and CDR2 is YNNKEL (reference sequence). Here the CDR3 reads CASSQGLLGGRASNEQFF. The CDR3, as DNA: TGTGCCAGCAGCCAAGGATTATTGGGCGGGAGGGCCAGTAATGAGCAGTTCTTC.

This clonotype was seen only a few times. V gene TRBV18 combines with J gene TRBJ2-2; 7 bases fit TRBD1. CDR3 size: 14 residues. Per the germline V gene, CDR1 is KGHSH and CDR2 is LQKENI. J was trimmed by 4 bases and V by 5 bases; bases with no gene match: 4. CDR3 protein: CASSEGAGTGELFF. CDR3 DNA sequence: TGTGCCAGCTCAGAGGGGGCCGGCACCGGGGAGCTGTTTTTT.

This chain uses TRBV7-2 with TRBJ2-1; 16 nucleotides agree with TRBD2. The germline V gene has CDR1 SGHTA and CDR2 FQGNSA. This CDR3 is built from 18 residues. The ends lost 5 bases at V and 8 bases at J; junction bases unmatched: 12. The CDR3 DNA reads as TGTGCCAGCAGCCCCCTGGGACTAGCGGGAGGGCCGGCGGATGAGCAGTTCTTC. Translation: CASSPLGLAGGPADEQFF.

This clonotype was observed at least ten times. The chain carries TRBV12-3 or TRBV12-4 and TRBJ2-2; D perhaps matches TRBD2 (5 bases). V lost 6 bases and J 4 bases, leaving 15 bases between the germline ends. The CDR3 totals 15 residues. CDR3 nucleotide sequence: TGTGCCAGCAGCCCGACAAACGCGGGCACCGGGGAGCTGTTTTTT. Translated: CASSPTNAGTGELFF.